The 11 T cell receptor beta chains presented below share a single source sample, sequenced in a study of cytomegalovirus exposure and HLA in healthy donors. The primer mix had 60 Vbeta and 13 Jbeta primers. Assay: immunoSEQ multiplex PCR; the TCRdb copy retains only in-frame clones and omits some. This table holds 98,000 or so clones, under 85% found once. Material for sequencing was PBMCs. These receptor sequences come from a man aged 35 to 55 in good health and CMV-seronegative.

V usage is TRBV6-1 and J usage is TRBJ1-2; tentatively, D is TRBD1 (6 bases). The CDR3 sequence is 15 residues long. Germline V gene sequence: CDR1 MNHNS, CDR2 SASEGT. Trimming shortened V by 2 bases and J by 4 bases, and 14 bases separated the two germline ends. The CDR3: CASSEIIRGRYGYTF. The CDR3 DNA reads as TGTGCCAGCAGTGAAATTATCAGGGGCCGCTATGGCTACACCTTC.

The rearrangement joins TRBV5-6 to TRBJ2-1, with 9 bases matching TRBD1. V trimming: 2 bases; J trimming: 6 bases; junction bases outside the gene matches: 6. Germline V gives CDR1 SGHDT, CDR2 YYEEEE. The CDR3 has 15 amino acids. The CDR3 region has the DNA TGTGCCAGCAGCTTCGGGACAGGGTTTTCCAATGAGCAGTTCTTC. Translating it yields CASSFGTGFSNEQFF. Full variable domain (missing parts from reference TRBV5-6 and TRBJ2-1): DAGVTQSPTHLIKTRGQQVTLRCSPKSGHDTVSWYQQALGQGPQFIFQYYEEEERQRGNFPDRFSGHQFPNYSSELNVNALLLGDSALYLCASSFGTGFSNEQFFGPGTRLTVL.

The DNA of the CDR3 is TGTGCCAGCAGTGACTCGGGGGGGTCGGGCACAGATACGCAGTATTTT. It encodes CASSDSGGSGTDTQYF. The chain employs TRBV6-4 and TRBJ2-3; TRBD2 agrees at 7 bases. CDR3 length: 16 residues. V lost 0 bases, J lost 1 base, and 4 bases stayed unmatched. Per germline, CDR1 MRHNA and CDR2 SNTAGT.

J is TRBJ2-3 and V is TRBV5-4, with a tentative D call TRBD1 (6 bases). CDR3 length: 15 residues. CDR1 and CDR2 (germline): SGHNT, YYREEE (reference sequence). V lost 5 bases to trimming and J lost 2 bases, with 15 bases between them. In nucleotides, the CDR3 is TGTGCCAGCAGTATAGACAGGACGAACACAGATACGCAGTATTTT. Encoded protein: CASSIDRTNTDTQYF.

This clone was recorded a few times. This rearrangement joins TRBV7-2 to TRBJ2-7; D may be TRBD2 (5 bases). The V and J ends lost 0 bases and 0 bases respectively, with 15 bases between them. Germline loops: CDR1 SGHTA, CDR2 FQGNSA. This CDR3 comprises 17 residues. The CDR3 sequence is CASSLAAVPGSSYEQYF. The CDR3 DNA reads as TGTGCCAGCAGCTTAGCTGCGGTCCCGGGGAGCTCCTACGAGCAGTACTTC.

CDR3 amino acids: CASTPTGVHGYTF. In DNA, the CDR3 is TGTGCCAGCACCCCGACAGGGGTCCATGGCTACACCTTC. J is TRBJ1-2 and V is TRBV6-1; 8 nucleotides match TRBD1. J gave up 6 bases and V 7 bases, and 7 bases lay outside the gene matches. This CDR3 is built from 13 residues. Germline loops: CDR1 MNHNS, CDR2 SASEGT.

The CDR3 here is CASSTWAGGYTYEQYF. CDR3 DNA: TGTGCCAGCAGTACGTGGGCGGGAGGGTATACCTACGAGCAGTACTTC. The genes are TRBV28 and TRBJ2-7, with 9 bases lining up with TRBD2. With 5 bases clipped from V and 2 bases from J, the junction kept 10 bases outside the gene matches. Germline V gene data show CDR1 as MDHEN and CDR2 as SYDVKM. The CDR3 runs 16 residues.

The chain is built from TRBV9 and TRBJ2-3, with 9 bases matching TRBD1. Germline CDR1 is SGDLS and CDR2 is YYNGEE. Trimming removed 3 bases from V and 4 bases from J; junction bases left unmatched: 3. This CDR3 region has 14 residues. CDR3 sequence: CASSANRGPDTQYF. DNA of the CDR3: TGTGCCAGCAGCGCCAACAGGGGGCCAGATACGCAGTATTTT.

The V call is TRBV19, the J call TRBJ2-5; 8 positions agree with TRBD1. The CDR3 loop spans 15 amino acids. Trimming removed 2 bases from V and 1 base from J; junction bases left unmatched: 3. Germline V gives CDR1 LNHDA, CDR2 SQIVND (reference sequence). CDR3 DNA: TGTGCCAGTAGTATACAGGGGGCTTTCCAAGAGACCCAGTACTTC. Protein: CASSIQGAFQETQYF.

This clone was detected once. V and J are TRBV12-5 and TRBJ2-5, with TRBD1 identical over 9 bases. Germline trimming cut 7 bases from V and 3 bases from J; bases unmatched to any gene: 6. CDR1 is LGHNT and CDR2 is FRNRAP in the germline V gene. The CDR3 has 14 amino acids. CDR3 loop: CASAIQGAEETQYF. In DNA form, the CDR3 reads TGTGCTAGTGCCATACAGGGGGCCGAAGAGACCCAGTACTTC.

This rearrangement joins TRBV4-1 to TRBJ1-4; D might be TRBD1 (5 bases). V was clipped by 7 bases and J by 0 bases, with 12 bases between them. Germline loops: CDR1 MGHRA, CDR2 YSYEKL. This CDR3 has 15 amino acids. CDR3 protein: CASKSQVATNEKLFF. The CDR3 nucleotides read TGCGCCAGCAAGTCACAGGTAGCAACTAATGAAAAACTGTTTTTT.